This TCR beta chain came from a study of identical twins. Via MiXCR, TCRdb re-called the 5' RACE reads, giving one row per CDR3 protein. This sample has 200,000 to 250,000 distinct CDR3 sequences, with about 7.3% found just once. This clonotype was found many times. The ends lost 4 bases at V and 4 bases at J; junction bases unmatched: 4. Per the germline V gene, CDR1 is SGHTA and CDR2 is FQGTGA. CDR3 size: 13 residues. In addition, the sample was reused for a study of yellow fever vaccine responses in identical twins.

The source material was memory (CD45RO+) T cells sorted from blood. V is TRBV7-3 and J is TRBJ2-7; 7 bases match TRBD1. This sequence was found in a woman aged 18 to 35 in good health. The CDR3 loop is CASSSKTGYEQYF. In DNA, the CDR3 is TGTGCCAGCAGCTCCAAGACAGGGTACGAGCAGTACTTC.